The 29 T cell receptor beta chains in this list originate from one sample, sequenced in a study of OX40 agonist ivuxolimab in advanced cancers. Clones were sequenced by immunoSEQ multiplex PCR, and TCRdb holds only the in-frame ones, with some missing. Found here are about 86,000 clones, about 90% of them singletons; the top ten hold around 1.1%. Sequencing used CD4+ or CD8+ T cells sorted from blood, obtained in a trial of the OX40 agonist ivuxolimab. Every receptor here comes from an adult with an advanced solid tumor such as melanoma, head and neck, liver or kidney cancer.

J is TRBJ1-2 and V is TRBV5-1, with D maybe TRBD1 (5 bases). From germline, CDR1 is SGHRS and CDR2 YFSETQ. V lost 4 bases and J 2 bases, leaving 24 bases between the germline ends. The CDR3 covers 18 residues. The CDR3 loop is CASSREGGADLANYGYTF. DNA for the CDR3: TGCGCCAGCAGCCGCGAAGGCGGGGCGGACCTGGCGAACTATGGCTACACCTTC.

The gene calls are TRBV6-1 and TRBJ2-7; 10 nucleotides agree with TRBD2. The CDR3 runs to 14 residues. Unmatched junction bases numbered 10, after V lost 7 bases and J lost 7 bases. Germline CDR1 MNHNS, CDR2 SASEGT. CDR3 amino acids: CASNQAGGPWEQYF. The CDR3 region has the DNA TGTGCCAGCAACCAAGCGGGAGGGCCGTGGGAGCAGTACTTC.

J is TRBJ1-1 and V is TRBV9; 9 nucleotides agree with TRBD1. Per the germline V gene, CDR1 is SGDLS and CDR2 is YYNGEE. CDR3 length: 13 residues. V shed 0 bases and J 8 bases; nucleotides not matched to a gene: 2. The CDR3 reads CASSVGGQGEAFF. The DNA for the CDR3 is TGTGCCAGCAGCGTAGGGGGACAGGGCGAAGCTTTCTTT.

This chain connects TRBV28 to TRBJ1-2; D not certain. This CDR3 comprises 14 residues. The germline V gene encodes CDR1 MDHEN and CDR2 SYDVKM. With 5 bases removed from V and 0 bases from J, the gap between germline ends came to 10 bases. Here the CDR3 reads CASSAPYPNYGYTF. The DNA of the CDR3 is TGTGCCAGCAGTGCCCCCTACCCTAACTATGGCTACACCTTC.

The chain employs TRBV4-1 and TRBJ2-5, with 7 bases matching TRBD2. The CDR3 length is 16 residues. V dropped 3 bases and J dropped 4; count of bases not matched to a gene: 11. Germline lookup yields CDR1 MGHRA and CDR2 YSYEKL. This chain's CDR3 is CASSQGFGGVPETQYF. The DNA of the CDR3 is TGCGCCAGCAGCCAGGGATTTGGGGGGGTTCCAGAGACCCAGTACTTC.

This chain connects TRBV4-1 to TRBJ2-1; 9 nucleotides align to TRBD2. Germline V gives CDR1 MGHRA, CDR2 YSYEKL. V dropped 3 bases and J dropped 1; count of bases not matched to a gene: 4. CDR3 length: 16 residues. The CDR3 DNA sequence: TGCGCCAGCAGCCAGGGCGGGAGGGGGTCCTACAATGAGCAGTTCTTC. Amino acid sequence: CASSQGGRGSYNEQFF.

The chain recombines TRBV14 with TRBJ1-2, with TRBD1 matching 8 bases. Trimming at V came to 3 bases and at J to 8 bases, leaving 2 bases not matched to a gene. This CDR3 is 12 amino acids long. Germline assignment: CDR1 SGHDN and CDR2 FVKESK. The CDR3 DNA follows: TGTGCCAGCAGCCACAGGGGGCGAGGCTACACCTTC. Translating it yields CASSHRGRGYTF.

V gene TRBV5-1 combines with J gene TRBJ1-1; 7 nucleotides agree with TRBD1. Trimming cost V 1 base and J 1 base; bases outside gene matches: 4. The CDR3 is made up of 15 amino acids. In germline, CDR1 is SGHRS, CDR2 YFSETQ. Here the CDR3 DNA reads TGCGCCAGCAGCTTGATTGGGACAGAGAACACTGAAGCTTTCTTT. It codes for CASSLIGTENTEAFF.

This chain links TRBV27 with TRBJ2-7; D call uncertain. The CDR3 has 14 amino acids. Trimming stripped 3 bases from V and 9 bases from J, with 18 bases between. Germline V gene lookup returns CDR1 MNHEY and CDR2 SMNVEV (reference sequence). The CDR3 DNA reads TGTGCCAGCAGTTTGAGCGCAGTCCAGAGAATGCAGTACTTC. Amino acid sequence: CASSLSAVQRMQYF.

The chain has TRBV15 and TRBJ1-2; D is possibly TRBD1 (5 bases). The CDR3 has 16 residues. Per germline, CDR1 LNHNV and CDR2 YYDKDF (reference sequence). V was cut by 1 base and J by 0 bases, with 12 bases left in between. CDR3 amino acids: CATSRGGDEANYGYTF. In DNA form, the CDR3 reads TGTGCCACCAGCAGAGGGGGGGACGAAGCTAACTATGGCTACACCTTC.

The rearrangement links TRBV7-2 to TRBJ2-1; D call uncertain. CDR3 size: 15 residues. Between the trimmed V and J ends, which lost 0 bases and 4 bases, there was a span of 10 bases. Germline lookup yields CDR1 SGHTA and CDR2 FQGNSA. This CDR3 is CASSLAQVSYNEQFF. The CDR3 DNA reads TGTGCCAGCAGCTTAGCTCAGGTTTCGTACAATGAGCAGTTCTTC.

J is TRBJ2-1 and V is TRBV2, with TRBD1 as a possible D gene (6 bases). Germline V lookup: CDR1 SNHLY, CDR2 FYNNEI. V was cut by 10 bases and J by 4 bases, with 20 bases left in between. The CDR3 is made up of 15 amino acids. CDR3 residues: CANQQGSYSYNEQFF. CDR3 nucleotide sequence: TGTGCCAACCAACAGGGTTCTTACAGTTACAATGAGCAGTTCTTC.

This chain joins TRBV7-2 and TRBJ1-1, with D maybe TRBD1 (6 bases). The germline V and J ends were trimmed by 5 bases and 4 bases, with 20 bases remaining between them. This CDR3 contains 16 residues. Looked up from germline, CDR1 is SGHTA and CDR2 is FQGNSA. CDR3 region: CASSRGLGVLGTEAFF. Written as DNA, the CDR3 is TGTGCCAGCAGCAGGGGGTTGGGGGTGCTGGGCACTGAAGCTTTCTTT.

In this sample, this clone turned up a few times. The chain is built from TRBV4-1 and TRBJ1-5; D gene unclear. Germline CDR1 MGHRA, CDR2 YSYEKL. The CDR3 has 15 residues. The V gene lost 0 bases and the J gene lost 3 bases, with 9 bases spanning the gap. This chain's CDR3 is CASSQDYPNNQPQHF. As DNA, the CDR3 is TGCGCCAGCAGCCAAGATTATCCGAACAATCAGCCCCAGCATTTT.

This rearrangement joins TRBV4-1 to TRBJ2-7; 8 nucleotides line up with TRBD1. CDR1 and CDR2 from the germline V gene are MGHRA and YSYEKL. V shed 4 bases, J shed 5 bases, and the junction held 7 bases outside the gene matches. This CDR3 has 14 residues. In DNA form, the CDR3 reads TGCGCCAGCAGCCGGGCAGGGGGCATCGACGAGCAGTACTTC. It codes for CASSRAGGIDEQYF.

With respect to this clone: Additional DNA sequences in this sample encode the identical CDR3. The chain couples TRBV25-1 to TRBJ2-7; TRBD1 aligns across 9 bases. This CDR3 has 13 amino acids. Germline assignment: CDR1 MGHDK and CDR2 SYGVNS. J was trimmed by 3 bases and V by 6 bases; bases with no gene match: 3. This CDR3 is CASSGDRVYEQYF. The CDR3 DNA is TGTGCCAGCAGCGGGGACAGGGTCTACGAGCAGTACTTC.

The chain joins TRBV6-1 to TRBJ2-7; weak D call: TRBD2 (5 bases). Germline V gene sequence: CDR1 MNHNS, CDR2 SASEGT. The CDR3 length is 10 residues. V was cut by 7 bases and J by 7 bases, with 8 bases left in between. The CDR3 here is CASTVAEQYF. For the CDR3, the DNA is TGTGCCAGCACCGTAGCGGAGCAGTACTTC.

The V gene is TRBV10-3, the J gene TRBJ1-1, with D unresolved. This CDR3 comprises 13 residues. V was clipped by 7 bases and J by 3 bases, with 12 bases between them. Germline V CDR1 and CDR2: ENHRY, SYGVKD. CDR3 DNA sequence: TGTGCCATCACCCCAGCGAGGGACACTGAAGCTTTCTTT. It translates to CAITPARDTEAFF.

The chain combines TRBV18 with TRBJ2-5; tentatively, D is TRBD2 (6 bases). The J call may be in error: the DNA end matches TRBJ2-7 better. Germline assignment: CDR1 KGHSH and CDR2 LQKENI. The CDR3 extends over 15 amino acids. CDR3: CASSPPSGRGYEQYF. CDR3 coding DNA: TGTGCCAGCTCACCACCTTCCGGGAGAGGATACGAGCAGTACTTC.

This clone was found once. The chain couples TRBV7-9 to TRBJ1-1, with 7 bases fitting TRBD1. The CDR3 sequence is 14 residues long. Germline trimming cut 5 bases from V and 1 base from J; bases unmatched to any gene: 4. The germline gives CDR1 SEHNR, CDR2 FQNEAQ (reference sequence). CDR3 residues: CASSRTGGNTEAFF. CDR3 DNA sequence: TGTGCCAGCAGCCGGACAGGAGGGAACACTGAAGCTTTCTTT.

The chain has TRBV11-3 and TRBJ2-1; 8 bases are shared with TRBD1. V lost 1 base to trimming and J lost 0 bases; unmatched junction nucleotides: 2. The CDR3 runs 16 residues. Germline CDR1 SGHNT, CDR2 YENEEA. The CDR3 here is CASSLGDRSSYNEQFF. The CDR3 DNA is TGTGCCAGCAGCTTAGGGGACAGGAGCTCCTACAATGAGCAGTTCTTC.

This clone was picked up one time. The gene calls are TRBV18 and TRBJ2-2; TRBD2 might be the D (6 bases). With 5 bases removed from V and 6 bases from J, the gap between germline ends came to 13 bases. The CDR3 runs 14 residues. Germline V gene lookup returns CDR1 KGHSH and CDR2 LQKENI. The CDR3 nucleotides read TGTGCCAGCTCAGAGGACTATAACGCCGGGGAGCTGTTTTTT. Translation gives CASSEDYNAGELFF.

The J gene is TRBJ1-5, the V gene TRBV6-4; D is unresolved. The CDR3 loop spans 13 amino acids. Trimming stripped 10 bases from V and 3 bases from J, with 13 bases between. Germline V gene sequence: CDR1 MRHNA, CDR2 SNTAGT. This CDR3 is CATALAPNQPQHF. CDR3 DNA sequence: TGTGCCACCGCCCTTGCTCCCAATCAGCCCCAGCATTTT.

The chain combines TRBV5-4 with TRBJ1-4; D is unresolved. The germline CDR1 and CDR2 sequences are SGHNT and YYREEE (reference sequence). The CDR3 is 15 amino acids. V shed 4 bases and J shed 0 bases, with 10 bases lying between them. The CDR3 loop reads CASSLNSATNEKLFF. The CDR3 DNA follows: TGTGCCAGCAGCCTGAACAGTGCAACTAATGAAAAACTGTTTTTT.

The chain joins TRBV28 to TRBJ2-2; 10 bases match TRBD2. This CDR3 is 15 amino acids long. In germline, CDR1 is MDHEN, CDR2 SYDVKM. Unmatched junction bases numbered 5, after V lost 4 bases and J lost 6 bases. CDR3: CASSSSGRDAGELFF. The CDR3 nucleotides read TGTGCCAGCAGTTCGAGCGGGAGGGACGCCGGGGAGCTGTTTTTT.

This rearrangement joins TRBV28 to TRBJ2-1; 9 bases align to TRBD2. The CDR3 loop spans 15 amino acids. Germline V gene sequence: CDR1 MDHEN, CDR2 SYDVKM. Losses at the gene ends were 6 bases for V and 8 bases for J; bases not matched to a gene: 11. The CDR3 sequence is CASRPPAGGLDEQFF. The CDR3 DNA reads as TGTGCCAGCAGACCCCCGGCGGGAGGGCTGGATGAGCAGTTCTTC.

This chain connects TRBV6-5 to TRBJ1-1; D gene uncertain. Looked up from germline, CDR1 is MNHEY and CDR2 is SVGAGI. The CDR3 consists of 14 residues. V lost 5 bases and J 1 base, leaving 11 bases between the germline ends. DNA of the CDR3: TGTGCCAGCAGTGCAAGCTTTTCGAACACTGAAGCTTTCTTT. Translated, it gives CASSASFSNTEAFF.

The chain links TRBV6-1 to TRBJ1-1, with TRBD1 matching over 9 bases. Germline-derived CDR1 and CDR2 are MNHNS and SASEGT. This CDR3 has 15 residues. The trim removed 0 bases at V and 7 bases at J, leaving 6 bases unmatched. CDR3 DNA: TGTGCCAGCAGTGAAGCGACAGGGGGGAAGGGTGAAGCTTTCTTT. This gives the protein CASSEATGGKGEAFF.

This sequence joins TRBV7-9 and TRBJ2-1, with D perhaps TRBD2 (6 bases). Germline CDR1 SEHNR, CDR2 FQNEAQ (reference sequence). The V and J ends lost 3 bases and 0 bases respectively, with 6 bases between them. The CDR3 runs to 14 residues. CDR3: CASSFGSSYNEQFF. CDR3 nucleotide sequence: TGTGCCAGCAGCTTCGGGAGCTCCTACAATGAGCAGTTCTTC.